Reported below is one T cell receptor beta chain. The antigen is undetermined. Cells designated naive CD8 were CD45RO-negative and were positively selected for CCR7, with terminally differentiated effector memory CD45RA+ cells excluded. The data were obtained in a study of shared clonotypes between healthy human individuals. Looking at the study overall: Three plates each covered CD4 naive and memory; CD8 naive two, CD8 memory one. Study observations and caveats: Clonotypes not shared had lower generation probabilities than those common to all four donors. On the whole, naive subsets had larger estimated richness than memory subsets had.

The germline V and J ends were trimmed by 0 bases and 0 bases, with 11 bases remaining between them. The V gene's germline CDR1 is SGDLS and CDR2 YYNGEE. This CDR3 region has 16 residues. Method: immunoSEQ multiplex PCR; TCRdb's copy keeps in-frame clones and lacks some. Seen here are nearly 2 million clones, less than 95% observed once, and the top ten hold 0.9% to 1.5%. This chain connects TRBV9 to TRBJ2-3, with D perhaps matching TRBD2 (5 bases). The sequence was obtained from a man younger than 35 in good health. Sequenced sample: naive CD8+ T cells sorted from blood. This chain's CDR3 is CASSVGGITSTDTQYF. The DNA of the CDR3 is TGTGCCAGCAGCGTAGGAGGGATTACTAGCACAGATACGCAGTATTTT. Variable domain in full (rest from reference TRBV9 and TRBJ2-3): DSGVTQTPKHLITATGQRVTLRCSPRSGDLSVYWYQQSLDQGLQFLIQYYNGEERAKGNILERFSAQQFPDLHSELNLSSLELGDSALYFCASSVGGITSTDTQYFGPGTRLTVL.